This T cell receptor (beta chain) was recorded in a study of early T cells in non-severe SARS-CoV-2 infection. For the study at large: Unpaired chains resulted from sequencing bulk RNA of unsorted whole blood.

This clonotype came up many times. The protocol attached unique molecular identifiers to individual cDNA molecules. Each CDR3 protein is one row after TCRdb ran MiXCR on the 5' RACE reads. The sample includes about 56,000 distinct CDR3 sequences, 8% to 11% seen only once; the top ten take 6.5%. The CDR3 length is 16 residues. Germline V gene data show CDR1 as MNHEY and CDR2 as SVGAGI. V was pared by 6 bases and J by 4 bases, with 22 bases between. This receptor was taken from an adult who was a healthcare worker with PCR-confirmed SARS-CoV-2 infection or an uninfected control (not recorded which). Sequenced sample: whole blood. The chain is built from TRBV6-5 and TRBJ2-7; TRBD1 is a possible D gene (6 bases). The DNA of the CDR3 is TGTGCCAGCAGCCCCCCAAGGGGGTACTCGTCGTACGAGCAGTACTTC. Amino acid sequence: CASSPPRGYSSYEQYF.